This T cell receptor beta chain was sequenced during a study of beta chain features in type 1 diabetes. The isolated RNA, all of it, was reverse transcribed, so expressed TCRB transcripts were what got sequenced. Data came from immunoSEQ multiplex PCR; TCRdb stores just in-frame clones and leaves some out. The sample includes approximately 240,000 clones, 16% seen only once; the top ten take 0.085%. Isolation of CD4+ naive, central memory, regulatory and stem cell-like memory cells was achieved by sorting via CD45RO/CCR7/CD25/CD127/CD95/CD27. In its sample, this clone was seen a few times. What it binds is unknown. Broader study findings: Moderate yet significant TCRB CDR3 shortening was seen in Type 1 diabetes patients in all four CD4+ subsets.

Germline CDR1 reads MGHRA; CDR2 reads YSYEKL. After removal of 4 bases from V and 5 bases from J, the junction contained 13 bases not matched to a gene. CDR3 length: 16 amino acids. The origin of this receptor is a man younger than 45 with type 1 diabetes. Sample: naive CD4+ T cells from blood. The chain uses TRBV4-1 and TRBJ2-5; 7 bases map to TRBD2. CDR3 protein: CASSPTPSAGEETQYF. CDR3 DNA: TGCGCCAGCAGCCCAACTCCGTCTGCGGGAGAGGAGACCCAGTACTTC.